This record looks at one T cell receptor (beta chain) sequence and its context. Its antigen is unknown. This entry belongs to a study of regulatory dendritic cells for organ transplantation. Study as a whole: LPS was added to dendritic cell cultures on day 6. Study conclusions and caveats: Memory CD8+ clonal expansion seemed more limited with regulatory than mature dendritic cells. Naive T cells showed high diversity, memory cells less, memory CD8+ least.

This table comes from immunoSEQ multiplex PCR, and its TCRdb copy is limited to in-frame clones, with some not included. Altogether about 18,000 clones are present, 70% to 80% being singletons, with the ten largest covering roughly 3%. Sorted subsets were CFSE-labeled and cultured four to six days with allogeneic dendritic cells. Naive CD45RA+ and memory CD45RO+ CD4+ or CD8+ T cells were FACS-sorted. The TCR comes from a human donor in good health. Sequences were obtained from memory CD4+ T cells from blood cultured with regulatory dendritic cells. Noted subset: CD45RO+ memory T cells.

CDR3 nucleotides: TGCGCCAGCAGCGATAATTACAACTCCTACAATGAGCAGTTCTTC. Protein: CASSDNYNSYNEQFF. The genes are TRBV5-1 and TRBJ2-1, with no clear D. The V end was cut by 4 bases, the J end by 0 bases, with 11 bases between. The CDR3 contains 15 residues. From germline, CDR1 is SGHRS and CDR2 YFSETQ.